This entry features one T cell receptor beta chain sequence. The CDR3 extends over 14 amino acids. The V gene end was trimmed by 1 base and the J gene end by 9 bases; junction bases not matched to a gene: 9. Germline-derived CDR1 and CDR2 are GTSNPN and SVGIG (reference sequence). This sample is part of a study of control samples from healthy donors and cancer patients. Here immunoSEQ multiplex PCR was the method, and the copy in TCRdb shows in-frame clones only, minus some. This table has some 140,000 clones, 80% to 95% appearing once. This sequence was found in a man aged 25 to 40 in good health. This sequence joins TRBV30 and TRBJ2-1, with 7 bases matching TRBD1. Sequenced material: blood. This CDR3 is CAWSAQQGPGEQFF. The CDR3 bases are TGTGCCTGGAGTGCTCAACAGGGGCCAGGTGAGCAGTTCTTC.